These 14 T cell receptor beta chains were sequenced from one sample in a study of CD8 T cells in ankylosing spondylitis. TCRdb recomputed calls from the 5' RACE reads with MiXCR, one row per CDR3 protein. This table holds roughly 69,000 distinct CDR3 sequences, about 5.7% found once. Material: blood, either unsorted or a sorted T cell fraction (not recorded which). The receptors originated from a male donor with ankylosing spondylitis or in good health (not recorded which).

This clonotype showed up many times. The genes are TRBV11-2 and TRBJ2-3, with 10 bases aligning to TRBD2. The V and J ends lost 5 bases and 6 bases, in that order; junction bases with no gene match: 11. CDR3 length: 16 amino acids. From germline, CDR1 is SGHAT and CDR2 FQNNGV. DNA of the CDR3: TGTGCCAGCAGCCTCGGACTAGCGGTGCCCAGGGATACGCAGTATTTT. It specifies CASSLGLAVPRDTQYF. The variable domain in full, with the rest retrieved from reference TRBV11-2 and TRBJ2-3, is EAGVAQSPRYKIIEKRQSVAFWCNPISGHATLYWYQQILGQGPKLLIQFQNNGVVDDSQLPKDRFSAERLKGVDSTLKIQPAKLEDSAVYLCASSLGLAVPRDTQYFGPGTRLTVL.

This clonotype was recorded many times. The chain has TRBV5-1 and TRBJ2-3; weak D call: TRBD1 (5 bases). Germline lookup yields CDR1 SGHRS and CDR2 YFSETQ. Trimming shortened V by 5 bases and J by 0 bases, and 16 bases separated the two germline ends. This CDR3 region has 16 residues. In DNA, the CDR3 is TGCGCCAGCAGAGGGGCAGTTTCTACTAGCACAGATACGCAGTATTTT. It codes for CASRGAVSTSTDTQYF.

This clonotype was picked up many times. The gene calls are TRBV9 and TRBJ2-1; 9 nucleotides align to TRBD2. Germline V gene sequence: CDR1 SGDLS, CDR2 YYNGEE. After removal of 4 bases from V and 6 bases from J, the junction contained 8 bases not matched to a gene. This CDR3 spans 15 amino acids. The CDR3: CASSPPGTSINEQFF. The CDR3 DNA reads as TGTGCCAGCAGCCCCCCGGGGACTAGCATCAATGAGCAGTTCTTC.

The table lists this clonotype with many counts. The chain couples TRBV20-1 to TRBJ2-4; 8 nucleotides match TRBD1. The ends lost 3 bases at V and 6 bases at J; junction bases unmatched: 7. The CDR3 consists of 14 residues. The V gene's germline CDR1 is DFQATT and CDR2 SNEGSKA (reference sequence). The CDR3 bases are TGCAGTGCTAGTACCACAGGACAGGGAAACATTCAGTACTTC. Protein sequence: CSASTTGQGNIQYF.

The sample holds many counts of this clonotype. This chain uses TRBV27 with TRBJ1-1; maybe TRBD1 (5 bases). CDR1 MNHEY and CDR2 SMNVEV come from the germline V gene (reference sequence). The CDR3 spans 15 residues. Between the trimmed V and J ends, which lost 5 bases and 4 bases, there was a span of 17 bases. CDR3 amino acids: CASSLDSPWGTEAFF. The CDR3 DNA follows: TGTGCCAGCAGTCTCGACAGCCCCTGGGGCACTGAAGCTTTCTTT.

This clonotype was counted many times. The V call is TRBV24-1, the J call TRBJ1-5; D ambiguous. The CDR3 is 14 amino acids. Trimming took off 4 bases at V and 7 bases at J, with 13 bases between the two ends. Germline assignment: CDR1 KGHDR and CDR2 SFDVKD. CDR3 region: CATSEDQTRQPQHF. The DNA of the CDR3 is TGTGCCACCAGTGAAGACCAGACCAGGCAGCCCCAGCATTTT.

This clonotype was recorded at least ten times. The chain carries TRBV5-1 and TRBJ2-2, with D maybe TRBD2 (5 bases). Germline assignment: CDR1 SGHRS and CDR2 YFSETQ. CDR3 size: 16 residues. Trimming removed 0 bases from V and 2 bases from J, with 11 bases in between. CDR3 region: CASSLERAVNTGELFF. The CDR3 DNA is TGCGCCAGCAGCTTGGAGCGAGCGGTAAACACCGGGGAGCTGTTTTTT.

In this sample, this clonotype turned up many times. This chain connects TRBV29-1 to TRBJ2-2, with D perhaps TRBD1 (5 bases). Germline CDR1 reads SQVTM; CDR2 reads ANQGSEA. CDR3 size: 16 residues. The V gene lost 4 bases and the J gene lost 0 bases, with 15 bases spanning the gap. In nucleotides, the CDR3 is TGCAGCGTTGTCGACAGCCGTACCGCGAACACCGGGGAGCTGTTTTTT. It specifies CSVVDSRTANTGELFF.

This clonotype was seen many times. The rearrangement links TRBV5-1 to TRBJ2-3; D is tentatively TRBD1 or TRBD2 (5 bases each). Germline V gene sequence: CDR1 SGHRS, CDR2 YFSETQ. V lost 5 bases and J 1 base, leaving 14 bases between the germline ends. The CDR3 totals 15 residues. CDR3 region: CASRQGVGGTDTQYF. CDR3 DNA: TGCGCCAGCAGGCAGGGAGTTGGTGGCACAGATACGCAGTATTTT.

This clonotype was counted many times. The J gene is TRBJ2-2, the V gene TRBV6-2 or TRBV6-3; D is ambiguous. Deletions cut 8 bases from V and 1 base from J, with 8 bases between. This CDR3 comprises 13 residues. Germline V gives CDR1 MNHEY, CDR2 SVGEGT. The CDR3 DNA reads TGTGCCAGCTCAGACTTGAACACCGGGGAGCTGTTTTTT. It codes for CASSDLNTGELFF.

The sample holds many counts of this clonotype. This sequence joins TRBV5-5 and TRBJ2-7; D gene unclear. Deletions cut 0 bases from V and 0 bases from J, with 10 bases between. The CDR3 has 15 residues. The germline CDR1 and CDR2 sequences are SGHKS and YYEKEE (reference sequence). CDR3 residues: CASSLDAGFSYEQYF. The CDR3 DNA sequence: TGTGCCAGCAGCTTGGATGCAGGCTTCTCCTACGAGCAGTACTTC.

The sample holds many counts of this clonotype. The chain carries TRBV7-2 and TRBJ2-1; 9 bases agree with TRBD2. Germline lookup yields CDR1 SGHTA and CDR2 FQGNSA. V shed 3 bases, J shed 7 bases, and the junction held 4 bases outside the gene matches. This CDR3 contains 14 residues. CDR3 nucleotides: TGTGCCAGCAGCTTTCTAGCGGGGATGAATGAGCAGTTCTTC. Its translation is CASSFLAGMNEQFF.

This clonotype was seen ten or more times. The chain couples TRBV27 to TRBJ2-6; a possible D gene is TRBD1 (5 bases). The CDR3 has 15 amino acids. Germline lookup yields CDR1 MNHEY and CDR2 SMNVEV (reference sequence). V was pared by 3 bases and J by 3 bases, with 9 bases between. The CDR3 is CASSLQGFGANVLTF. In nucleotides, the CDR3 is TGTGCCAGCAGTTTGCAGGGCTTTGGGGCCAACGTCCTGACTTTC.

The sample holds many counts of this clonotype. The chain links TRBV12-3 or TRBV12-4 to TRBJ2-5, with TRBD1 matching 11 bases. This CDR3 is built from 14 residues. Germline trimming cut 4 bases from V and 7 bases from J; bases unmatched to any gene: 5. The CDR3, as DNA: TGTGCCAGCAGTTACTCCGGGACAGGGGGGACCCAGTACTTC. Encoded protein: CASSYSGTGGTQYF.